These 28 T cell receptor beta chains share one sample of origin, sequenced in a study of T cell responses to AZD1222 COVID-19 vaccine (dated by TCRdb to about 2021). Reading the label with the study, this specimen's time point is: about 28 days (+/-7) after the second vaccine dose. The library came from the immunoSEQ multiplex PCR assay. In its TCRdb copy, this immuneACCESS table keeps in-frame sequences only and misses some clones. Where compared with another copy, unresolved V genes explain less than half of these, and the others have no known cause. This sample holds 180,000 or so clones; approximately 94% were observed only once. In total, the top ten clones hold around 1% of the sample. Sequenced here: peripheral blood, sampled 28 days after the second AZD1222 dose. These receptors originate from an adult who received the AZD1222 COVID-19 vaccine.

The genes are TRBV4-3 and TRBJ2-3, with 14 bases identical to TRBD2. The germline gives CDR1 LGHNA, CDR2 YSLEER. With 3 bases clipped from V and 4 bases from J, the junction kept 12 bases outside the gene matches. This CDR3 is built from 19 residues. The CDR3 nucleotides read TGCGCCAGCAGCCATCCGACCCAGGGACTAGCGGGGGAGGCAGATACGCAGTATTTT. This translates into CASSHPTQGLAGEADTQYF.

The chain joins TRBV6-5 to TRBJ2-2; TRBD2 is a possible D gene (6 bases). The V end lost 8 bases, the J end lost 7 bases, and 14 bases lay between the germline ends. The germline V gene encodes CDR1 MNHEY and CDR2 SVGAGI. This CDR3 is 13 amino acids long. The CDR3 bases are TGTGCCAGCGAGAAGCGGCGGGGCGGGGAGCTGTTTTTT. Encoded protein: CASEKRRGGELFF.

The chain recombines TRBV15 with TRBJ2-5, with 7 bases lining up with TRBD1. Germline CDR1 is LNHNV and CDR2 is YYDKDF (reference sequence). Trimming took 0 bases from V and 3 from J; bases not matched to a gene: 4. The CDR3 covers 15 residues. CDR3 region: CATSRDPGQKETQYF. Written as DNA, the CDR3 is TGTGCCACCAGCAGAGATCCGGGACAGAAAGAGACCCAGTACTTC.

The rearrangement links TRBV7-2 to TRBJ1-2; 7 nucleotides line up with TRBD1. With 5 bases clipped from V and 4 bases from J, the junction kept 7 bases outside the gene matches. Per germline, CDR1 SGHTA and CDR2 FQGNSA. This CDR3 has 14 residues. The CDR3 bases are TGTGCCAGCAGCCCAGGGGGATGGAGCTATGGCTACACCTTC. Protein: CASSPGGWSYGYTF. Supplemented by reference TRBV7-2 and TRBJ1-2, the full variable domain reads GAGVSQSPSNKVTEKGKDVELRCDPISGHTALYWYRQSLGQGLEFLIYFQGNSAPDKSGLPSDRFSAERTGGSVSTLTIQRTQQEDSAVYLCASSPGGWSYGYTFGSGTRLTVV.

Only one count was recorded for this clone. The chain carries TRBV7-9 and TRBJ2-5; possible D gene TRBD1, 5 bases. The V end lost 0 bases, the J end lost 1 base, and 18 bases lay between the germline ends. Germline loops: CDR1 SEHNR, CDR2 FQNEAQ (reference sequence). The CDR3 has 18 amino acids. The CDR3: CASSLAGIQVRTQETQYF. The CDR3 nucleotides are TGTGCCAGCAGCTTAGCGGGGATACAGGTCCGCACCCAAGAGACCCAGTACTTC.

V gene TRBV20-1 combines with J gene TRBJ1-5; TRBD1 might be the D (5 bases). From germline, CDR1 is DFQATT and CDR2 SNEGSKA (reference sequence). Trimming removed 3 bases at V and 4 bases at J, with 19 bases between. The CDR3 runs to 16 residues. CDR3 sequence (DNA): TGCAGTGCTAGTGGGCCCGGGGGTGGGAGGAATCAGCCCCAGCATTTT. Protein: CSASGPGGGRNQPQHF.

The V and J genes are TRBV5-4 and TRBJ1-3; 8 positions agree with TRBD1. CDR3 length: 14 amino acids. CDR1 is SGHNT, CDR2 YYREEE, per germline (reference sequence). The J segment lost 4 bases and the V segment lost 4 bases, leaving 4 bases of the junction unmatched. CDR3 residues: CASSGTGLGNTIYF. The CDR3 DNA reads as TGTGCCAGCAGCGGGACAGGTCTCGGAAACACCATATATTTT.

The V gene is TRBV10-1, the J gene TRBJ2-2, with a tentative D call TRBD1 (6 bases). The CDR3 consists of 14 residues. Looked up from germline, CDR1 is WNHNN and CDR2 is SYGVQD (reference sequence). V was cut by 0 bases and J by 7 bases, with 9 bases left in between. CDR3 amino acids: CASSESPGVGELFF. The CDR3 nucleotides read TGCGCCAGCAGTGAGTCACCAGGGGTCGGGGAGCTGTTTTTT.

Here the CDR3 reads CASTRRGPNQETQYF. The CDR3 bases are TGTGCCAGCACCCGACGGGGGCCCAACCAAGAGACCCAGTACTTC. The rearrangement joins TRBV3-1 (or the pseudogene TRBV3-2) to TRBJ2-5; D may correspond to TRBD1 or TRBD2 (6 bases each). The CDR3 is 15 residues long. CDR1 and CDR2 from the germline V gene are LGHDT and YNNKEL (reference sequence). V lost 7 bases, J lost 0 bases, and 15 bases lay in between.

This clone appeared a single time. The rearrangement uses TRBV7-2 and TRBJ2-3; maybe TRBD1 (6 bases). The CDR3 totals 13 residues. The V end lost 3 bases, the J end lost 7 bases, and 11 bases lay between the germline ends. The germline CDR1 and CDR2 sequences are SGHTA and FQGNSA. CDR3 loop: CASSFQGWNTQYF. The CDR3 DNA is TGTGCCAGCAGCTTTCAGGGGTGGAATACGCAGTATTTT.

The V and J genes are TRBV19 and TRBJ2-7; D may be TRBD1 or TRBD2 (6 bases each). The CDR3 is 15 residues long. The V gene lost 1 base and the J gene lost 1 base, with 11 bases spanning the gap. Germline V gene data show CDR1 as LNHDA and CDR2 as SQIVND (reference sequence). The CDR3 DNA reads TGTGCCAGTAGTATAGCCGGAGGGGGTTCCTACGAGCAGTACTTC. Encoded protein: CASSIAGGGSYEQYF. The whole variable domain, filled in from reference TRBV19 and TRBJ2-7, reads DGGITQSPKYLFRKEGQNVTLSCEQNLNHDAMYWYRQDPGQGLRLIYYSQIVNDFQKGDIAEGYSVSREKKESFPLTVTSAQKNPTAFYLCASSIAGGGSYEQYFGPGTRLTVT.

The chain joins TRBV10-3 to TRBJ1-5; D call uncertain. Germline CDR1 ENHRY, CDR2 SYGVKD. The CDR3 extends over 12 amino acids. The V and J ends lost 6 bases and 5 bases respectively, with 8 bases between them. The CDR3: CAIRGSDQPQHF. For the CDR3, the DNA is TGTGCCATCAGAGGCTCGGATCAGCCCCAGCATTTT.

The V gene is TRBV7-7, the J gene TRBJ1-4, with D tentatively TRBD1 (5 bases). Trimming removed 5 bases at V and 3 bases at J, with 13 bases between. CDR3 size: 15 residues. CDR1 is SSHAT and CDR2 is FNYEAQ in the germline V gene (reference sequence). Here the CDR3 reads CASSPSGAANEKLFF. The CDR3 DNA sequence: TGTGCCAGCAGCCCGTCCGGGGCCGCTAATGAAAAACTGTTTTTT.

V gene TRBV19 combines with J gene TRBJ1-5; a weak D match, TRBD1 (5 bases). Germline-derived CDR1 and CDR2 are LNHDA and SQIVND (reference sequence). Trimming pared 7 bases from V and 7 bases from J, leaving 17 bases between. This CDR3 has 14 residues. The CDR3, as DNA: TGTGCCAGTACCCATTGGGGGTTATCGCAGCCCCAGCATTTT. This gives the protein CASTHWGLSQPQHF.

The V call is TRBV5-1, the J call TRBJ1-2; maybe TRBD1 (5 bases). CDR1 and CDR2 from the germline V gene are SGHRS and YFSETQ. The V end lost 1 base, the J end lost 4 bases, and 20 bases lay between the germline ends. This CDR3 region has 17 residues. In DNA form, the CDR3 reads TGCGCCAGCAGCTTGAGTGCAGGGACTACCCCCTCCTATGGCTACACCTTC. Translating gives CASSLSAGTTPSYGYTF. Full variable domain (rest looked up from reference TRBV5-1 and TRBJ1-2): KAGVTQTPRYLIKTRGQQVTLSCSPISGHRSVSWYQQTPGQGLQFLFEYFSETQRNKGNFPGRFSGRQFSNSRSEMNVSTLELGDSALYLCASSLSAGTTPSYGYTFGSGTRLTVV.

The genes are TRBV11-1 and TRBJ1-1, with D hard to call. The CDR3 extends over 11 amino acids. V was trimmed by 1 base and J by 8 bases, leaving 5 bases between them. CDR1 is SGHAT, CDR2 FQDESV, per germline (reference sequence). CDR3 sequence (DNA): TGTGCCAGCAGCTTAGGGGGAGAAGCTTTCTTT. Translated, it gives CASSLGGEAFF.

The count of this clone is one. The CDR3 sequence is CASSYYWGTIYF. DNA of the CDR3: TGTGCCAGCAGTTATTATTGGGGCACCATATATTTT. The rearrangement joins TRBV12-3 or TRBV12-4 to TRBJ1-3; D is uncertain. Deletions cut 4 bases from V and 9 bases from J, with 10 bases between. CDR3 size: 12 residues.

The rearrangement joins TRBV4-1 to TRBJ2-1, with D unclear. The germline gives CDR1 MGHRA, CDR2 YSYEKL. This CDR3 contains 16 residues. Trimming left V 7 bases short and J 1 base short, with 17 bases between. The CDR3 bases are TGCGCCAGCACTTCGGACCGATCCCAATCCTACAATGAGCAGTTCTTC. It encodes CASTSDRSQSYNEQFF.

V usage is TRBV7-2 and J usage is TRBJ1-2, with D maybe TRBD1 (6 bases). Trimming took 5 bases from V and 7 from J, leaving 17 bases between them. Germline-derived CDR1 and CDR2 are SGHTA and FQGNSA. The CDR3 runs 14 residues. CDR3 DNA sequence: TGTGCCAGCAGCCCTCCAGGGGTAATAGGTGGCTACACCTTC. Its translation: CASSPPGVIGGYTF.

V is TRBV27 and J is TRBJ1-2; 8 bases agree with TRBD1. Losses at the gene ends were 5 bases for V and 4 bases for J; bases not matched to a gene: 3. The germline gives CDR1 MNHEY, CDR2 SMNVEV (reference sequence). The CDR3 spans 13 residues. CDR3 protein: CASSPTGAYGYTF. CDR3 nucleotides: TGTGCCAGCAGTCCGACAGGGGCCTATGGCTACACCTTC.

The chain uses TRBV4-1 and TRBJ1-1; D is unclear. The ends were cut back, 1 base at V and 0 bases at J, with 6 bases in the middle. The CDR3 spans 14 residues. The germline V gene encodes CDR1 MGHRA and CDR2 YSYEKL. CDR3 bases: TGCGCCAGCAGCCAAGCAACTCTGAACACTGAAGCTTTCTTT. It codes for CASSQATLNTEAFF.

The chain couples TRBV7-2 to TRBJ1-2; D is ambiguous. V lost 1 base and J 4 bases, leaving 10 bases between the germline ends. The germline CDR1 and CDR2 sequences are SGHTA and FQGNSA. The CDR3 has 14 amino acids. DNA for the CDR3: TGTGCCAGCAGCTTAGATTGGAGGGCCTATGGCTACACCTTC. Translating gives CASSLDWRAYGYTF. Full variable domain (remainder filled in from reference TRBV7-2 and TRBJ1-2): GAGVSQSPSNKVTEKGKDVELRCDPISGHTALYWYRQSLGQGLEFLIYFQGNSAPDKSGLPSDRFSAERTGGSVSTLTIQRTQQEDSAVYLCASSLDWRAYGYTFGSGTRLTVV.

About this clone itself: Distinct nucleotide sequences in the sample also encode this CDR3. The chain links TRBV18 to TRBJ1-3; 9 nucleotides line up with TRBD1. Germline values: CDR1 KGHSH, CDR2 LQKENI. After removal of 2 bases from V and 4 bases from J, the junction contained 3 bases not matched to a gene. The CDR3 runs 15 residues. Written as DNA, the CDR3 is TGTGCCAGCTCACCAGGGACAGGGTCCGGAAACACCATATATTTT. Translated, it gives CASSPGTGSGNTIYF.

The chain carries TRBV6-5 and TRBJ1-2; 7 bases fit TRBD1. CDR1 is MNHEY, CDR2 SVGAGI, per germline. The CDR3 runs 14 residues. V was clipped by 6 bases and J by 7 bases; unmatched bases: 11. CDR3 protein: CASRPPGGGGGYTF. CDR3 nucleotide sequence: TGTGCCAGCAGACCCCCGGGAGGGGGCGGTGGCTACACCTTC.

The chain combines TRBV4-1 with TRBJ2-1; TRBD2 agrees at 9 bases. V lost 2 bases to trimming and J lost 4 bases; unmatched junction nucleotides: 9. This CDR3 has 17 residues. The germline V gene has CDR1 MGHRA and CDR2 YSYEKL. In DNA, the CDR3 is TGCGCCAGCAGCCAAACCCCTAGCGGGGCGACATACAATGAGCAGTTCTTC. Its translation is CASSQTPSGATYNEQFF.

The J gene is TRBJ1-6, the V gene TRBV5-5; 11 nucleotides agree with TRBD1. The ends lost 3 bases at V and 5 bases at J; junction bases unmatched: 1. Germline values: CDR1 SGHKS, CDR2 YYEKEE (reference sequence). The CDR3 has 15 residues. The CDR3 coding sequence is TGTGCCAGCAGCTGGGGACAGGGGGATAATTCACCCCTCCACTTT. It yields the protein CASSWGQGDNSPLHF.

This chain uses TRBV27 with TRBJ1-2; 7 bases line up with TRBD1. The ends lost 6 bases at V and 3 bases at J; junction bases unmatched: 4. Germline CDR1 and CDR2: MNHEY and SMNVEV (reference sequence). This CDR3 has 13 amino acids. CDR3 DNA: TGTGCCAGCAGCTTCGACAGGGACTATGGCTACACCTTC. It specifies CASSFDRDYGYTF.

This rearrangement joins TRBV18 to TRBJ1-5, with a possible D match to TRBD1 (6 bases). The CDR3 has 13 residues. V lost 2 bases and J lost 5, with 7 bases in between. From germline, CDR1 is KGHSH and CDR2 LQKENI. CDR3: CASSPNRDQPQHF. Here the CDR3 DNA reads TGTGCCAGCTCACCAAACAGGGATCAGCCCCAGCATTTT.